The sequence of this TCR beta chain was determined in a study of cytomegalovirus exposure and HLA in healthy donors. With 60 Vbeta and 13 Jbeta primers, the PCR was carried out. Produced via immunoSEQ multiplex PCR; TCRdb's table is partial and in-frame only. The table shows some 200,000 clones, with 79% occurring only once. Germline V gene lookup returns CDR1 SGDLS and CDR2 YYNGEE. The CDR3 loop spans 14 amino acids. V shed 1 base and J shed 5 bases, with 12 bases lying between them. This clone was observed a handful of times. The sequencing input was PBMCs. V gene TRBV9 combines with J gene TRBJ2-5, with a weak D call TRBD2 (6 bases). The TCR was taken from a man aged 50 or older in good health and CMV-seronegative. The CDR3 sequence: CASSVPGALETQYF. CDR3 nucleotide sequence: TGTGCCAGCAGCGTACCGGGAGCCTTGGAGACCCAGTACTTC.